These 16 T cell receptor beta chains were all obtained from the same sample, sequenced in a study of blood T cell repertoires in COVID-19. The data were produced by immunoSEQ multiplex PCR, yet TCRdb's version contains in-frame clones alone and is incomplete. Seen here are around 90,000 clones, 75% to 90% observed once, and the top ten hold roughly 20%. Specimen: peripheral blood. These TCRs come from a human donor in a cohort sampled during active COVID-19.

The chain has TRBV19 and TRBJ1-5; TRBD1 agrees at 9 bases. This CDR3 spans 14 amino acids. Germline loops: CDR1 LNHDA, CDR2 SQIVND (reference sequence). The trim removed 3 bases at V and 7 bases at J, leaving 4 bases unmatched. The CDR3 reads CASSIGTGWQPQHF. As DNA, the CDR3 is TGTGCCAGTAGTATCGGGACAGGGTGGCAGCCCCAGCATTTT.

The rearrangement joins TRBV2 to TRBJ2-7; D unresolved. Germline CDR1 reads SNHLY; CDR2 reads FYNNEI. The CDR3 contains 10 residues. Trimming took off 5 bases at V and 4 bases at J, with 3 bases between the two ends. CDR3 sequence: CASSSYEQYF. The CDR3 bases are TGTGCCAGCAGTTCTTACGAGCAGTACTTC.

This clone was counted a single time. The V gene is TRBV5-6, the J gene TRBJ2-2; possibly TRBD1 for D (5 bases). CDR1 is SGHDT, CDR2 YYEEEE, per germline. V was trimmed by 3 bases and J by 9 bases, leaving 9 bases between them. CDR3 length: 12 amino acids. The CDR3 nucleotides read TGTGCCAGCAGCTCGAGGACACGGGAGCTGTTTTTT. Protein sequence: CASSSRTRELFF.

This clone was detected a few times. CDR3: CASTLVQGPPEPQHF. CDR3 coding DNA: TGTGCCAGCACGCTGGTACAGGGGCCGCCGGAGCCCCAGCATTTT. This chain links TRBV2 with TRBJ1-5, with TRBD1 identical over 7 bases. In germline, CDR1 is SNHLY, CDR2 FYNNEI. The CDR3 runs 15 residues. V was pared by 7 bases and J by 8 bases, with 14 bases of the junction left unmatched. The variable domain in full, with the rest retrieved from reference TRBV2 and TRBJ1-5, is EPEVTQTPSHQVTQMGQEVILRCVPISNHLYFYWYRQILGQKVEFLVSFYNNEISEKSEIFDDQFSVERPDGSNFTLKIRSTKLEDSAMYFCASTLVQGPPEPQHFGDGTRLSIL.

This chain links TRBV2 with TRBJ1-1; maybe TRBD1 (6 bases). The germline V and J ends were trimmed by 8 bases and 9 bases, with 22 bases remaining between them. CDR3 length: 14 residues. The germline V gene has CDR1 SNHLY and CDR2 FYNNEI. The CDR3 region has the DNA TGTGCCAGCTCCCGCGGGGGGGCCTCCAACCAAGCTTTCTTT. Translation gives CASSRGGASNQAFF.

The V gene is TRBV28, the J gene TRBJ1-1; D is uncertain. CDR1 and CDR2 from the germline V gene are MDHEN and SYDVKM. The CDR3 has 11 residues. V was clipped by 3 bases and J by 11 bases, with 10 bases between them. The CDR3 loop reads CASSLEEAAFF. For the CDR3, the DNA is TGTGCCAGCAGTTTGGAGGAAGCCGCTTTCTTT. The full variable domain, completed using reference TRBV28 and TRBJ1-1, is DVKVTQSSRYLVKRTGEKVFLECVQDMDHENMFWYRQDPGLGLRLIYFSYDVKMKEKGDIPEGYSVSREKKERFSLILESASTNQTSMYLCASSLEEAAFFGQGTRLTVV.

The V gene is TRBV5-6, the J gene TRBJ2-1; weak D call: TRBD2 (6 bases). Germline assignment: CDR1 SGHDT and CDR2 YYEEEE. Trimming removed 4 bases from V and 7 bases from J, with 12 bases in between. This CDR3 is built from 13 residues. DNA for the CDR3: TGTGCCAGCAGCCCGACGGGGAGGAATGAGCAGTTCTTC. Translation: CASSPTGRNEQFF.

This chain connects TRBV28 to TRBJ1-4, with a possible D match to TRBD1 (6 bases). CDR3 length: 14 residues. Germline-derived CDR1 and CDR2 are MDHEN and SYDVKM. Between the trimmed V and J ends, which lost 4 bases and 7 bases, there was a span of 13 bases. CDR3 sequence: CASSYGGLGEKLFF. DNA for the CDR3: TGTGCCAGCAGTTATGGGGGCTTGGGTGAAAAACTGTTTTTT. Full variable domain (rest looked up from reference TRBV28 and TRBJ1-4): DVKVTQSSRYLVKRTGEKVFLECVQDMDHENMFWYRQDPGLGLRLIYFSYDVKMKEKGDIPEGYSVSREKKERFSLILESASTNQTSMYLCASSYGGLGEKLFFGSGTQLSVL.

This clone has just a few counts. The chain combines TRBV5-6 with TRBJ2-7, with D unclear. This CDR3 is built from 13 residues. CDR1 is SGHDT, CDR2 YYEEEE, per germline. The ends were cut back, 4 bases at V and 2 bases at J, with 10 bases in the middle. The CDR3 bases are TGTGCCAGCAGCCCCCCCTATCCCTACGAGCAGTACTTC. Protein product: CASSPPYPYEQYF.

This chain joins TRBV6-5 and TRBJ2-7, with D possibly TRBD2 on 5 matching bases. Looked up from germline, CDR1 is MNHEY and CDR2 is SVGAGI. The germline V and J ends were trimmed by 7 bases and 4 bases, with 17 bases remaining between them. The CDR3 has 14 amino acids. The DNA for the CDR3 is TGTGCCAGCACCCCCGGTGGAGGCGGATACGAGCAGTACTTC. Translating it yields CASTPGGGGYEQYF.

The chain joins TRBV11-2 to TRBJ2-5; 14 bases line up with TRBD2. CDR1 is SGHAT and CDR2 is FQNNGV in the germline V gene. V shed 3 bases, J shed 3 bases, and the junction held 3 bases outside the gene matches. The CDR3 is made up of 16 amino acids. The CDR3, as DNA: TGTGCCAGCAGCTTTAGGGGACTAGCGGGAGAAGAGACCCAGTACTTC. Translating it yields CASSFRGLAGEETQYF.

CDR3 sequence: CASSSGRGSYNEQFF. For the CDR3, the DNA is TGTGCCAGCAGCTCCGGGAGGGGGTCCTACAATGAGCAGTTCTTC. The J gene is TRBJ2-1, the V gene TRBV9; 8 nucleotides agree with TRBD2. This CDR3 is built from 15 residues. Per the germline V gene, CDR1 is SGDLS and CDR2 is YYNGEE. The V gene end was trimmed by 4 bases and the J gene end by 1 base; junction bases not matched to a gene: 4.

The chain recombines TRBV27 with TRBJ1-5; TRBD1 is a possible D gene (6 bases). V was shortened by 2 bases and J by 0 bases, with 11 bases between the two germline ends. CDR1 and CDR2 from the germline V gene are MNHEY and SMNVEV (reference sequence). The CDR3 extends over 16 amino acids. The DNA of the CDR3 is TGTGCCAGCAGTTTAAATGGCAGGGGTAGCAATCAGCCCCAGCATTTT. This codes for CASSLNGRGSNQPQHF.

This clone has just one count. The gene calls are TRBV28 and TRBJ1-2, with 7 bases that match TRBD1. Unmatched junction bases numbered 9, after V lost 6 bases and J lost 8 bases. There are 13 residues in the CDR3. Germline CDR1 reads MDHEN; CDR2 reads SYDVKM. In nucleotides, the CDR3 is TGTGCCAGCAGCCCTGTCGCAGGGGGAGGCTACACCTTC. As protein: CASSPVAGGGYTF.

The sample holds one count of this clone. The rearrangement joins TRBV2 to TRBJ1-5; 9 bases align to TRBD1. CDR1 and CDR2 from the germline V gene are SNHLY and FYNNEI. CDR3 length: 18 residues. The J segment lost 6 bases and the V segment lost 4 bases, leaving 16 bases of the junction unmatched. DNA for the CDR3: TGTGCCAGCAGTGGCCCGAAGTCCGGGACAGGGCCGTTTCAGCCCCAGCATTTT. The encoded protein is CASSGPKSGTGPFQPQHF. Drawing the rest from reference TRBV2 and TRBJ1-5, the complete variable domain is EPEVTQTPSHQVTQMGQEVILRCVPISNHLYFYWYRQILGQKVEFLVSFYNNEISEKSEIFDDQFSVERPDGSNFTLKIRSTKLEDSAMYFCASSGPKSGTGPFQPQHFGDGTRLSIL.

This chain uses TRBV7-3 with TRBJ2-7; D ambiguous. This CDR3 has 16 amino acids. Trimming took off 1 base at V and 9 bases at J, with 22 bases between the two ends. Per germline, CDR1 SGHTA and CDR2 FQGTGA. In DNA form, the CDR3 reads TGTGCCAGCAGCTTAAGCGCAGGCCAATTCCAATCAGGGCAGTACTTC. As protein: CASSLSAGQFQSGQYF.